This is a list of T cell receptor beta chains from one sample in a study of blood T cell repertoires in COVID-19. Libraries were prepared by immunoSEQ multiplex PCR; TCRdb keeps only in-frame clonotypes and omits some of them. The sample lists 250,000 to 400,000 clones, around 90% occurring once. Sequencing was performed on peripheral blood. The source of these receptors is a woman in her thirties with COVID-19, enrolled during active disease. Each CDR3 is given with its conserved first and last residue. Each record gives: V gene, CDR3 protein.

>TRBV2
CASSVGGQVNEQYF
>TRBV2
CASSEGRAGGNTIYF
>TRBV12-5
CASGLVVSETFNSPLHF
>TRBV9
CASSFTSGTESNNEQFF
>TRBV28
CASSLIPGSSNQPQHF
>TRBV5-1
CASSPGQGAFGQYGYTF
>TRBV21-1
CASSRFRVGEGPNEQFF
>TRBV7-3
CASSRQGLAASTDTQYF
>TRBV2
CASSGGTDNQPQHF
>TRBV4-1
CASSQDSSGNTIYF
>TRBV7-9
CASKSDYYGYTF
>TRBV6-4
CASSDQASGRKAIQYF
>TRBV15
CATSSGLAGGPYEQYF
>TRBV7-3
CASSLSGQVSNSPLHF
>TRBV11-2
CASSLRARGRGNIQYF
>TRBV5-1
CASRGGETEAFF
>TRBV30
CAWSRNRGRGYGYTF
>TRBV5-4
CASSLSSGLAGRTDTQYF
>TRBV7-2
CASSLQAISGNTIYF
>TRBV4-1
CASSPRGGTEAFF